This T cell receptor beta chain stems from a study of T cells in Graves' hyperthyroidism and ophthalmopathy. Researchers defined stable Graves' hyperthyroidism as no ophthalmopathy progression within 18 months. Lactation, pregnancy, other autoimmune disease or uncontrolled infection excluded patients. PBMCs were obtained from approximately 10 ml fresh peripheral blood. Regions amplified from RNA transcripts were the TCR beta CDR3 regions. The primer set for the first-round RT-PCR of the TCR CDR3 was HTBI. TCRdb independently ran MiXCR on the multiplex PCR reads; one entry per CDR3 protein. This table has around 440,000 distinct CDR3 sequences, around 14% appearing once. Worth noting for this clonotype: Since a much larger clone is just one base distant, this may be a read error.

The source is a woman between 18 and 29 years old with Graves' hyperthyroidism. The sequenced sample was blood.

The CDR3: CASNFDYGYTF. CDR3 nucleotides: TGTGCCAGCAATTTCGACTATGGCTACACCTTC. The genes are TRBV12-3 or TRBV12-4 and TRBJ1-2; D is ambiguous. The ends were cut back, 7 bases at V and 3 bases at J, with 6 bases in the middle. The CDR3 totals 11 residues.